The sequence of this T cell receptor (beta chain) was determined in a study of CD8 T cells in ankylosing spondylitis. The CDR3 totals 14 residues. CDR1 is WNHNN, CDR2 SYGVQD, per germline (reference sequence). V shed 4 bases and J shed 3 bases, with 9 bases lying between them. This clonotype was seen more than once but under ten times. TCRdb fed the 5' RACE reads into MiXCR, producing one record per CDR3 protein. The sample carries around 340,000 distinct CDR3 sequences, 20% to 25% recorded once. The origin of this receptor is a male donor with ankylosing spondylitis or in good health (not recorded which). Sequenced material: blood, either unsorted or a sorted T cell fraction (not recorded which). J is TRBJ2-2 and V is TRBV10-1; D possibly corresponds to TRBD1 (5 bases). CDR3 sequence reads: CASSVAGYTGELFF. For the CDR3, the DNA is TGCGCCAGCAGTGTGGCAGGGTACACCGGGGAGCTGTTTTTT.